The entry below gives a single T cell receptor (beta chain) sequence along with its context. Trimming took 0 bases from V and 10 from J; bases not matched to a gene: 7. Per germline, CDR1 LNHNV and CDR2 YYDKDF (reference sequence). This CDR3 is built from 16 residues. This entry comes from a study of CD8 T cells in Susac syndrome. Random hexamers were used to reverse transcribe the RNA input (about 0.45 to 1 ug). Amplification of TCR beta CDR3 by immunoSEQ multiplex PCR spanned 54 Vbeta and 13 Jbeta. Via MiXCR, TCRdb re-called the immunoSEQ multiplex PCR reads, giving one row per CDR3 protein. This table has around 150,000 distinct CDR3 sequences, 94% appearing once. Through negative isolation, CD4+ and CD8+ T cells were obtained, while TEMRA cells were enriched using FACS.

The sequence was collected from a human donor in good health. The sequencing sample was made of CD8+ T cells from PBMCs. The chain recombines TRBV15 with TRBJ2-1, with 12 bases aligning to TRBD2. The CDR3 DNA reads as TGTGCCACCAGCAGAGATACGGGACTAGCGGGCCGGGAGCAGTTCTTC. It translates to CATSRDTGLAGREQFF.